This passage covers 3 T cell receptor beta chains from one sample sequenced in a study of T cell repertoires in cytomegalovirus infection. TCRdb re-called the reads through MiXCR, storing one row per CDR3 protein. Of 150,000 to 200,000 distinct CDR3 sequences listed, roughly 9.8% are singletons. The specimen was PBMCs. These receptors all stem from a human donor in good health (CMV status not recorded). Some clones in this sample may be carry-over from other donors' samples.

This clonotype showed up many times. The CDR3 sequence is CASSLVPAKPQHF. The CDR3 nucleotides are TGTGCCAGCAGCTTAGTCCCCGCAAAGCCCCAGCATTTT. The chain links TRBV7-2 to TRBJ1-5; D is ambiguous. This CDR3 comprises 13 residues. V gave up 1 base and J gave up 8 bases, with 9 bases separating them. CDR1 is SGHTA and CDR2 is FQGNSA in the germline V gene.

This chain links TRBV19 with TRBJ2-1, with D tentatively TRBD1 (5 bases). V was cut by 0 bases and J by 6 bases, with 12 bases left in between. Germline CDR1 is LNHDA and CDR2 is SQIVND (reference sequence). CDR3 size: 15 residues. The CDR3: CASSIEGNRFNEQFF. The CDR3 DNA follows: TGTGCCAGTAGTATAGAAGGTAACAGGTTCAATGAGCAGTTCTTC. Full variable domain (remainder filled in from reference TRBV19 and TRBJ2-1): DGGITQSPKYLFRKEGQNVTLSCEQNLNHDAMYWYRQDPGQGLRLIYYSQIVNDFQKGDIAEGYSVSREKKESFPLTVTSAQKNPTAFYLCASSIEGNRFNEQFFGPGTRLTVL.

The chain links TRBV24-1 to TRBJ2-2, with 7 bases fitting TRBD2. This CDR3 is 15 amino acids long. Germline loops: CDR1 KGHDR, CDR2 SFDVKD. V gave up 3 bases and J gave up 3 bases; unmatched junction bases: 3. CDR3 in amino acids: CATSDGRGHTGELFF. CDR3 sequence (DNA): TGTGCCACCAGTGATGGGAGGGGACACACCGGGGAGCTGTTTTTT.